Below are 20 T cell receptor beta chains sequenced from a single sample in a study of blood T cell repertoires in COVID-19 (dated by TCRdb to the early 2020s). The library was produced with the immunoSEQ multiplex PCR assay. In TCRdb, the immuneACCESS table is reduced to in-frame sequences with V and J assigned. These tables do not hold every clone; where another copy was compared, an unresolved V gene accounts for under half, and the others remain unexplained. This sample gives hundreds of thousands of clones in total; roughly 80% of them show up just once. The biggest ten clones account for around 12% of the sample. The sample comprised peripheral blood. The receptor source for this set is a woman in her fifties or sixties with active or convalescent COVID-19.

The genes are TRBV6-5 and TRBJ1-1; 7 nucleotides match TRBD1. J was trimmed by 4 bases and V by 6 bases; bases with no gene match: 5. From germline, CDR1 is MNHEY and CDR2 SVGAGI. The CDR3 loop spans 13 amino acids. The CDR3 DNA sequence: TGTGCCAGCAGGAGCACAGGGGTCACTGAAGCTTTCTTT. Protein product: CASRSTGVTEAFF.

In DNA, the CDR3 is TGTGCCAGTGGGGGACTTATAAAGTATGGCTACACCTTC. This translates into CASGGLIKYGYTF. This chain links TRBV28 with TRBJ1-2; D perhaps matches TRBD1 (5 bases). The CDR3 is made up of 13 amino acids. CDR1 and CDR2 from the germline V gene are MDHEN and SYDVKM. Trimming removed 9 bases from V and 5 bases from J, with 16 bases in between.

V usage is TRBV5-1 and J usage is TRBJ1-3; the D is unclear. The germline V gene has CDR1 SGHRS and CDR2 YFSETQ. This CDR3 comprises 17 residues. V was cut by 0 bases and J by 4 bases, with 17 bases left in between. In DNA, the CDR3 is TGCGCCAGCAGCTTGGCCGGAGGGAACTTAGCCGGAAACACCATATATTTT. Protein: CASSLAGGNLAGNTIYF.

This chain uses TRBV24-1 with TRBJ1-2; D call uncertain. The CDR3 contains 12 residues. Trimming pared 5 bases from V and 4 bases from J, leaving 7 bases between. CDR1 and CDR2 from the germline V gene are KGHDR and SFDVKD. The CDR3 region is CATSAYSYGYTF. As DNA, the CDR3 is TGTGCCACCAGTGCATACAGCTATGGCTACACCTTC.

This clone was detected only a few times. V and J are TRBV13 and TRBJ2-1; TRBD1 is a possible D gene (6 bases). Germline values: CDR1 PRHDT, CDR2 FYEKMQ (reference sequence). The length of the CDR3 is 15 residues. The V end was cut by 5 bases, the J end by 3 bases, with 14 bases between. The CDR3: CASSPRQGYYNEQFF. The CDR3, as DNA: TGTGCCAGCAGCCCCCGGCAGGGGTACTACAATGAGCAGTTCTTC.

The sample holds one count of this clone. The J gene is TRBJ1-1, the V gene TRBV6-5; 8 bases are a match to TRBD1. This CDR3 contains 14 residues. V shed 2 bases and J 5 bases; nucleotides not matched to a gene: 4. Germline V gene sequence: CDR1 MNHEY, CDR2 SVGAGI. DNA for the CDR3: TGTGCCAGCAGTTACCAGGGGGCGCGGACTGAAGCTTTCTTT. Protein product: CASSYQGARTEAFF.

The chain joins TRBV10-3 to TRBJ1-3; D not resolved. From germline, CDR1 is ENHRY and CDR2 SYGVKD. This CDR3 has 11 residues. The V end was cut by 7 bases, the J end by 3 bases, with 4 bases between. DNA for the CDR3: TGTGCCATCAACGGTGGAAACACCATATATTTT. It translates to CAINGGNTIYF.

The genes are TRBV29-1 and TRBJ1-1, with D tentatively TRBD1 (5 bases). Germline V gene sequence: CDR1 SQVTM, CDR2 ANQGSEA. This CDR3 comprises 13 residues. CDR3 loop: CTTGRGGITEAFF. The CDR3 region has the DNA TGCACCACAGGTAGGGGCGGTATCACTGAAGCTTTCTTT.

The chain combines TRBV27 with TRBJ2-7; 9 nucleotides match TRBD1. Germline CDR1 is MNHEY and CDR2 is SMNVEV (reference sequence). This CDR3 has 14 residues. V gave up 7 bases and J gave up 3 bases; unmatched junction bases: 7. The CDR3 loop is CASTTRTGVYEQYF. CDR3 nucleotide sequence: TGTGCCAGCACTACGCGGACAGGGGTCTACGAGCAGTACTTC.

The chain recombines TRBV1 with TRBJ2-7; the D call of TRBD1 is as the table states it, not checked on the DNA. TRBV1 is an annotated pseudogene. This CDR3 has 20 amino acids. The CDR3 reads CTSSPTPDSTGEQWAYEQYF. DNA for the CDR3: TGCACCAGCAGCCCAACCCCCGATTCGACAGGGGAACAGTGGGCCTACGAGCAGTACTTC.

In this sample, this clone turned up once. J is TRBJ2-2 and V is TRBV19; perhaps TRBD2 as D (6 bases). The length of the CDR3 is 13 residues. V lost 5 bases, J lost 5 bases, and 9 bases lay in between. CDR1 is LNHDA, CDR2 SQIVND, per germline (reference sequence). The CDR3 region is CASSRGLTGELFF. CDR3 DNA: TGTGCCAGTAGTCGAGGACTAACCGGGGAGCTGTTTTTT. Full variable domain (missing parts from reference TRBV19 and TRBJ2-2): DGGITQSPKYLFRKEGQNVTLSCEQNLNHDAMYWYRQDPGQGLRLIYYSQIVNDFQKGDIAEGYSVSREKKESFPLTVTSAQKNPTAFYLCASSRGLTGELFFGEGSRLTVL.

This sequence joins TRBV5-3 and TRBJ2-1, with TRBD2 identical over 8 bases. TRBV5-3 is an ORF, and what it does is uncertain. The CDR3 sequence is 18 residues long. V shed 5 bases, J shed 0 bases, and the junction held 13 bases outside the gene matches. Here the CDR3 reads CARSLTRGVSSSYNEQFF. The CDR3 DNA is TGTGCCAGAAGTTTGACGCGGGGGGTATCTAGCTCCTACAATGAGCAGTTCTTC.

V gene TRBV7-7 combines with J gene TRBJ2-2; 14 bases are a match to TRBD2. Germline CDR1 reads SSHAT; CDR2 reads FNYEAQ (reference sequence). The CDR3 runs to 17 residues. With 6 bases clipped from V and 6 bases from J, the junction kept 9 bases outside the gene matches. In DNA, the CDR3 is TGTGCCAGCAGTTGGCGGGAGACTAGCGGGGGGGCCGGGGAGCTGTTTTTT. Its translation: CASSWRETSGGAGELFF.

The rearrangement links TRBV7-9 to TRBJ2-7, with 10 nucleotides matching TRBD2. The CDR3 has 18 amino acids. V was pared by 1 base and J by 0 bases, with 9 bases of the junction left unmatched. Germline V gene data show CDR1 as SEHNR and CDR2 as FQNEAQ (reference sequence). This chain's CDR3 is CASSLGSSGGPSSYEQYF. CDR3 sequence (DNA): TGTGCCAGCAGCTTAGGCTCTAGCGGGGGTCCAAGCTCCTACGAGCAGTACTTC.

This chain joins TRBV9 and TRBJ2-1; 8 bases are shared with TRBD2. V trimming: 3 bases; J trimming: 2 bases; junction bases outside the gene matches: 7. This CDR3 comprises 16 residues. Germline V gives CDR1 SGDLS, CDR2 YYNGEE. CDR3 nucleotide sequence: TGTGCCAGCAGCGCCCGGAGCGGGGGCCCCTACAATGAGCAGTTCTTC. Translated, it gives CASSARSGGPYNEQFF.

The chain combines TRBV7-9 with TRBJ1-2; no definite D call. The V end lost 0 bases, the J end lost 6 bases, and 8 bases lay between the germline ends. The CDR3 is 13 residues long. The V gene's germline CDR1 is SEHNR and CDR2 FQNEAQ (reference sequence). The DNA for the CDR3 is TGTGCCAGCAGCTTAGCCAGGAGGGATGGCTACACCTTC. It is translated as CASSLARRDGYTF.

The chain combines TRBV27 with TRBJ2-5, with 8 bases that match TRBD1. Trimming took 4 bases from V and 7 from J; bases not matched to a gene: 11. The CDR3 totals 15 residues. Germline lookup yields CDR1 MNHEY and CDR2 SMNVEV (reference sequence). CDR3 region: CASSYQTGALGTQYF. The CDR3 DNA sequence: TGTGCCAGCAGTTACCAGACAGGGGCCCTGGGGACCCAGTACTTC.

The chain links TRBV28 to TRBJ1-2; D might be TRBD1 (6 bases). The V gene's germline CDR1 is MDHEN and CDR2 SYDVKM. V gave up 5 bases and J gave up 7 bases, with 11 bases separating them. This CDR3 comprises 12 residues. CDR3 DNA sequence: TGTGCCAGCAGTGGGAACAGGGCTGGCTACACCTTC. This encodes CASSGNRAGYTF.

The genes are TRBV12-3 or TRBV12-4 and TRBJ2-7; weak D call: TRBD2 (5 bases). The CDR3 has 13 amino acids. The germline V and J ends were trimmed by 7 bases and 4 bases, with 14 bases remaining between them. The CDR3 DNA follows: TGTGCCAGCAACCTAGGAGGCCTATACGAGCAGTACTTC. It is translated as CASNLGGLYEQYF.

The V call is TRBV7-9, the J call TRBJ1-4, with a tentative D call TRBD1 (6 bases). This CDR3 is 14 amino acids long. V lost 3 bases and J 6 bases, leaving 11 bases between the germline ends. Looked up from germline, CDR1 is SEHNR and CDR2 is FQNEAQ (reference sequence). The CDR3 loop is CASSFFSGDEKLFF. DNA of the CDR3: TGTGCCAGCAGCTTTTTCTCAGGGGATGAAAAACTGTTTTTT.